These 14 T cell receptor beta chains were sequenced from one sample in a study of cytomegalovirus exposure and HLA in healthy donors. Assay used: immunoSEQ multiplex PCR; TCRdb lists only in-frame clones, some missing. The sample yields some 200,000 clones, about four fifths seen once. Sequencing was carried out using PBMCs. Receptor source: a woman younger than 35 in good health and CMV-seropositive.

This chain links TRBV9 with TRBJ2-6; D call uncertain. CDR1 SGDLS and CDR2 YYNGEE come from the germline V gene. The CDR3 consists of 17 residues. The V and J ends lost 3 bases and 4 bases respectively, with 17 bases between them. This chain's CDR3 is CASSGPPVGLGANVLTF. The CDR3 region has the DNA TGTGCCAGCAGCGGACCTCCGGTGGGCTTGGGGGCCAACGTCCTGACTTTC. Full variable domain (remainder filled in from reference TRBV9 and TRBJ2-6): DSGVTQTPKHLITATGQRVTLRCSPRSGDLSVYWYQQSLDQGLQFLIQYYNGEERAKGNILERFSAQQFPDLHSELNLSSLELGDSALYFCASSGPPVGLGANVLTFGAGSRLTVL.

The V gene is TRBV9, the J gene TRBJ1-2, with D possibly being TRBD1 (5 bases). Trimming took 3 bases from V and 2 from J, leaving 11 bases between them. This CDR3 is 14 amino acids long. From germline, CDR1 is SGDLS and CDR2 YYNGEE. This CDR3 is CASSGGSGNYGYTF. CDR3 in DNA: TGTGCCAGCAGCGGGGGTTCAGGGAACTATGGCTACACCTTC.

J is TRBJ1-1 and V is TRBV11-2; 7 nucleotides line up with TRBD1. The CDR3 totals 14 residues. V shed 5 bases and J 2 bases; nucleotides not matched to a gene: 5. Germline loops: CDR1 SGHAT, CDR2 FQNNGV. The CDR3 DNA reads as TGTGCCAGCAGCACCACAGGGGCTAACACTGAAGCTTTCTTT. Its protein is CASSTTGANTEAFF.

CDR3 bases: TGTGCCAGCAGCTTAGAAGGACTCAGCACAGATACGCAGTATTTT. It encodes CASSLEGLSTDTQYF. V usage is TRBV7-2 and J usage is TRBJ2-3, with D possibly TRBD2 on 5 matching bases. Trimming took off 1 base at V and 0 bases at J, with 8 bases between the two ends. The CDR3 covers 15 residues. Germline V CDR1 and CDR2: SGHTA, FQGNSA. Full variable domain (missing parts from reference TRBV7-2 and TRBJ2-3): GAGVSQSPSNKVTEKGKDVELRCDPISGHTALYWYRQSLGQGLEFLIYFQGNSAPDKSGLPSDRFSAERTGGSVSTLTIQRTQQEDSAVYLCASSLEGLSTDTQYFGPGTRLTVL.

This chain joins TRBV10-2 and TRBJ2-1, with 13 positions matching TRBD2. Unmatched junction bases numbered 6, after V lost 5 bases and J lost 8 bases. CDR3 length: 15 amino acids. Germline CDR1 is WSHSY and CDR2 is SAAADI. The CDR3 loop is CASSTGTSGVYEQFF. The CDR3 DNA reads TGCGCCAGCAGTACCGGGACTAGCGGGGTCTATGAGCAGTTCTTC.

V is TRBV7-3 and J is TRBJ2-1, with D perhaps matching TRBD1 (5 bases). CDR3 size: 15 residues. Trimming took 3 bases from V and 0 from J, leaving 9 bases between them. Per the germline V gene, CDR1 is SGHTA and CDR2 is FQGTGA. CDR3 sequence: CASSFGASSYNEQFF. DNA for the CDR3: TGTGCCAGCAGCTTTGGGGCCAGCTCCTACAATGAGCAGTTCTTC.

This rearrangement joins TRBV18 to TRBJ1-1, with D maybe TRBD1 (5 bases). The CDR3 runs to 16 residues. V dropped 5 bases and J dropped 1 base, with 17 bases sitting between them. Germline CDR1 reads KGHSH; CDR2 reads LQKENI. As DNA, the CDR3 is TGTGCCAGCTCAGTTTCTGGACAAAATTCGAACACTGAAGCTTTCTTT. Translation: CASSVSGQNSNTEAFF. The whole variable domain, remainder taken from reference TRBV18 and TRBJ1-1, is NAGVMQNPRHLVRRRGQEARLRCSPMKGHSHVYWYRQLPEEGLKFMVYLQKENIIDESGMPKERFSAEFPKEGPSILRIQQVVRGDSAAYFCASSVSGQNSNTEAFFGQGTRLTVV.

DNA of the CDR3: TGTGCCAGTAGTATAGAGACTAGCGGGGGGCCCACCGGATCTTATACGCAGTATTTT. Its protein is CASSIETSGGPTGSYTQYF. V and J are TRBV19 and TRBJ2-3; 13 bases fit TRBD2. Germline V gene lookup returns CDR1 LNHDA and CDR2 SQIVND (reference sequence). V shed 0 bases and J 7 bases; nucleotides not matched to a gene: 13. The length of the CDR3 is 19 residues.

The rearrangement links TRBV9 to TRBJ2-7; perhaps TRBD1 as D (6 bases). Germline V gene data show CDR1 as SGDLS and CDR2 as YYNGEE. The CDR3 loop spans 13 amino acids. V dropped 3 bases and J dropped 2 bases, with 9 bases sitting between them. The CDR3: CASSETGAYEQYF. CDR3 nucleotides: TGTGCCAGCAGCGAGACAGGCGCCTACGAGCAGTACTTC. Full variable domain (rest looked up from reference TRBV9 and TRBJ2-7): DSGVTQTPKHLITATGQRVTLRCSPRSGDLSVYWYQQSLDQGLQFLIQYYNGEERAKGNILERFSAQQFPDLHSELNLSSLELGDSALYFCASSETGAYEQYFGPGTRLTVT.

This clone appeared once. The genes are TRBV12-5 and TRBJ2-5, with D unresolved. Germline values: CDR1 LGHNT, CDR2 FRNRAP. The CDR3 is 13 residues long. V was shortened by 3 bases and J by 1 base, with 6 bases between the two germline ends. The chain's CDR3 is CASGFSRQETQYF. The CDR3 DNA reads TGTGCTAGTGGTTTTTCTCGCCAAGAGACCCAGTACTTC.

The chain joins TRBV29-1 to TRBJ2-7; a weak D match, TRBD1 (5 bases). Trimming removed 4 bases from V and 4 bases from J, with 17 bases in between. The CDR3 contains 14 residues. Germline V gives CDR1 SQVTM, CDR2 ANQGSEA. CDR3 residues: CSVALDTGLYEQYF. For the CDR3, the DNA is TGCAGCGTTGCTCTGGACACAGGATTATACGAGCAGTACTTC.

The J gene is TRBJ1-1, the V gene TRBV6-1, with D possibly being TRBD1 (6 bases). V was shortened by 5 bases and J by 5 bases, with 15 bases between the two germline ends. Germline V gene sequence: CDR1 MNHNS, CDR2 SASEGT. This CDR3 is built from 14 residues. Written as DNA, the CDR3 is TGTGCCAGCAGTCCCACGGGGGGGCTGACTGAAGCTTTCTTT. Amino acid sequence: CASSPTGGLTEAFF.

The rearrangement uses TRBV4-3 and TRBJ1-1; TRBD1 is a possible D gene (6 bases). The CDR3 runs to 13 residues. Germline values: CDR1 LGHNA, CDR2 YSLEER. Trimming pared 6 bases from V and 3 bases from J, leaving 11 bases between. The CDR3 DNA sequence: TGCGCCAGCAGACTAAACAGGGACACTGAAGCTTTCTTT. Its translation: CASRLNRDTEAFF.

Only one count was recorded for this clone. The chain joins TRBV7-2 to TRBJ2-3; 11 bases map to TRBD2. This CDR3 is built from 16 residues. The V gene end was trimmed by 1 base and the J gene end by 4 bases; junction bases not matched to a gene: 4. CDR1 and CDR2 (germline): SGHTA, FQGNSA. This CDR3 is CASSLVVAGGPDTQYF. The CDR3 nucleotides read TGTGCCAGCAGCTTAGTGGTAGCGGGGGGGCCAGATACGCAGTATTTT.